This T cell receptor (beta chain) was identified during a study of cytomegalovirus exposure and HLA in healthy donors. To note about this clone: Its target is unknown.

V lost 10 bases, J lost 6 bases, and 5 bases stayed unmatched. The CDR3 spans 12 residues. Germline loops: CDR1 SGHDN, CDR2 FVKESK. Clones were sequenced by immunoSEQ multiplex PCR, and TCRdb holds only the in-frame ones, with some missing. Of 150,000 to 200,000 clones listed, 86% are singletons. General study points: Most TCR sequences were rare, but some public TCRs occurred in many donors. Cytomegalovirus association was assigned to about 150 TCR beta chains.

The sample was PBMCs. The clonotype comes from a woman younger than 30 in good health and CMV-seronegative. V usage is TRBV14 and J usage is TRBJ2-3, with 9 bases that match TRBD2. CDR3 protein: CATKGLADTQYF. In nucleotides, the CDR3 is TGTGCCACCAAAGGACTAGCGGATACGCAGTATTTT.